The subject of this entry is one TCR beta chain. The method was immunoSEQ multiplex PCR; TCRdb's version includes in-frame clones alone and lacks a portion of them. The data contain some 97,000 clones, less than 95% of them seen just once; the ten biggest clones take up under 0.4%. The data stem from a study of OX40 agonist ivuxolimab in advanced cancers. Study context: 30% to 40% of patients had received prior checkpoint inhibitor therapy.

Germline V gene lookup returns CDR1 SGHAT and CDR2 FQNNGV. The CDR3 sequence is 12 residues long. The V end was cut by 6 bases, the J end by 5 bases, with 9 bases between. The TCR originated in an adult with an advanced solid tumor such as melanoma, head and neck, liver or kidney cancer. This sample comprised CD4+ or CD8+ T cells sorted from blood, obtained in a trial of the OX40 agonist ivuxolimab. The chain recombines TRBV11-2 with TRBJ2-3; D might be TRBD1 or TRBD2, each matching 6 bases. The CDR3 coding sequence is TGTGCCAGCAGGGAGGGGGGAGATACGCAGTATTTT. Translated: CASREGGDTQYF.